Given below is one TCR beta chain in context. Its target is unknown. While the first cohort had some 700 subjects, the donors belonged to the separate validation cohort of about 120 subjects. The data are from a study of cytomegalovirus exposure and HLA in healthy donors. General observations from the study: Subsequent analysis revealed that first-cohort TCR clusters tended to co-occur in the 120 or so validation repertoires. Investigators reported 150 to 200 TCR beta chains as tied to cytomegalovirus.

Trimming took off 1 base at V and 5 bases at J, with 18 bases between the two ends. The germline V gene has CDR1 SGHVS and CDR2 FQNEAQ. This CDR3 has 16 residues. Using immunoSEQ multiplex PCR, the repertoire was profiled, and TCRdb retains in-frame clones only, with some absent. Counted here are 280,000 or so clones, roughly 90% occurring once; the ten biggest clones make up roughly 0.93%. The sample taken for sequencing was PBMCs. The receptor was derived from a woman between 18 and 29 years old in good health and CMV-seronegative. The chain has TRBV7-8 and TRBJ2-7, with D maybe TRBD2 (5 bases). This CDR3 is CASSLVQSGKRHEQYF. The CDR3 nucleotides are TGTGCCAGCAGCTTAGTACAGTCGGGGAAGCGTCACGAGCAGTACTTC.